One T cell receptor (beta chain) is described in this entry. Antigen unknown. The data are from a study of T cell responses to AZD1222 COVID-19 vaccine. The study, taken as a whole, reports: Recipients of AZD1222 seropositive at baseline numbered only 5 to 7.

Data came from immunoSEQ multiplex PCR; TCRdb stores just in-frame clones and leaves some out. The sample has roughly 140,000 clones, about 85% seen once; the top ten hold 6.9%. The CDR3 is 12 residues long. Trimming took off 9 bases at V and 8 bases at J, with 17 bases between the two ends. CDR1 SGDLS and CDR2 YYNGEE come from the germline V gene. The V gene is TRBV9, the J gene TRBJ1-2, with D possibly TRBD1 on 5 matching bases. This specimen consisted of peripheral blood, obtained after recovery from COVID-19. This TCR derives from an adult who had recovered from COVID-19. CDR3 in amino acids: CATGGSTMGYTF. In DNA form, the CDR3 reads TGTGCCACGGGGGGATCAACTATGGGCTACACCTTC.